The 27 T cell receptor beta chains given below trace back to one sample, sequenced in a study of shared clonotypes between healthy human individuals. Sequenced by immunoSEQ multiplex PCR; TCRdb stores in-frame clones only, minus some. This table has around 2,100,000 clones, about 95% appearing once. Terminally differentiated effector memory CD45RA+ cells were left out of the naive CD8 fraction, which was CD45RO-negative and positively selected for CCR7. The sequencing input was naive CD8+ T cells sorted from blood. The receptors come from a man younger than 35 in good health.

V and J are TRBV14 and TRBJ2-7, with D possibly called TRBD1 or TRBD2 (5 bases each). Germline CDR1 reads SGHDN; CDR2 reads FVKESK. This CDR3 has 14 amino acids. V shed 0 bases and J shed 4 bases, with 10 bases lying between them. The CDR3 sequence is CASSQDWDEYEQYF. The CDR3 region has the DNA TGTGCCAGCAGCCAAGATTGGGACGAATACGAGCAGTACTTC.

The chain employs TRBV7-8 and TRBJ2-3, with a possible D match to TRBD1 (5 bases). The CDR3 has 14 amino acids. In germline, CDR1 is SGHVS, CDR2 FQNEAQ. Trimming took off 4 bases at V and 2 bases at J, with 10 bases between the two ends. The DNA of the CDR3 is TGTGCCAGCAGCTGGACACCTATCACAGATACGCAGTATTTT. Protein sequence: CASSWTPITDTQYF. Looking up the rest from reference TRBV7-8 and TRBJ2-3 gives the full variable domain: GAGVSQSPRYKVAKRGQDVALRCDPISGHVSLFWYQQALGQGPEFLTYFQNEAQLDKSGLPSDRFFAERPEGSVSTLKIQRTQQEDSAVYLCASSWTPITDTQYFGPGTRLTVL.

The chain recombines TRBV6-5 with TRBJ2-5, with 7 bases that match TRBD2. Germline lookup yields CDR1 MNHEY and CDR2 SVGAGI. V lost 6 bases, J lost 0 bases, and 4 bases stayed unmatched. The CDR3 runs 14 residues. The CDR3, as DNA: TGTGCCAGCAGGCTACTAGCGCACCAAGAGACCCAGTACTTC. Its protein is CASRLLAHQETQYF.

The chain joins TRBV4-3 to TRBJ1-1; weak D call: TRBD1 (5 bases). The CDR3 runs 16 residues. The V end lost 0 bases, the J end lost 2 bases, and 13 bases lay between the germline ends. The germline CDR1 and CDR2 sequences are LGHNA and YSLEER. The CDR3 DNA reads TGCGCCAGCAGCCAAGATCTTGCAGGGATAAACACTGAAGCTTTCTTT. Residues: CASSQDLAGINTEAFF.

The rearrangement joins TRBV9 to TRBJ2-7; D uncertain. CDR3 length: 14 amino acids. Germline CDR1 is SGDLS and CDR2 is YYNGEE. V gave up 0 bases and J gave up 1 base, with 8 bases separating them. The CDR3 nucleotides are TGTGCCAGCAGCGTAGATACCTTTTCCTACGAGCAGTACTTC. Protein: CASSVDTFSYEQYF.

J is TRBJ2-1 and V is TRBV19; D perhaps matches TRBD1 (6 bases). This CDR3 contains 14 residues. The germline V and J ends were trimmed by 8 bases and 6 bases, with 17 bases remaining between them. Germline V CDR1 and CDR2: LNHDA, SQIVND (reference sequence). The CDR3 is CASSWDIRGNEQFF. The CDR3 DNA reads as TGTGCCAGTTCCTGGGACATTAGAGGCAATGAGCAGTTCTTC.

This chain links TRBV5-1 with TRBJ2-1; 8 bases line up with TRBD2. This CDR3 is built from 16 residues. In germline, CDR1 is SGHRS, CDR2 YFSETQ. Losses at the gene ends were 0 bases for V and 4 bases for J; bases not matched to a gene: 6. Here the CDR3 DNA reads TGCGCCAGCAGCTTGGTGGGACTAGTGGGGTACAATGAGCAGTTCTTC. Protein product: CASSLVGLVGYNEQFF.

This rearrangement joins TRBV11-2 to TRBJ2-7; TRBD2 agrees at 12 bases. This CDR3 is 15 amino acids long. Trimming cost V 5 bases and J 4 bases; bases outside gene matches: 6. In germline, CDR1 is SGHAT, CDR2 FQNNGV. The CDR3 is CASSPGLAGLYEQYF. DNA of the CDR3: TGTGCCAGCAGCCCGGGACTAGCGGGTCTATACGAGCAGTACTTC.

The CDR3 spells CASSYPGQGPTGELFF. The CDR3 DNA sequence: TGCGCCAGCAGTTATCCGGGACAGGGGCCCACCGGGGAGCTGTTTTTT. The J gene is TRBJ2-2, the V gene TRBV4-1; 10 bases line up with TRBD1. Germline CDR1 reads MGHRA; CDR2 reads YSYEKL. The junction had 8 bases not matched to a gene; V was cut back by 6 bases and J by 4 bases. The CDR3 is 16 amino acids.

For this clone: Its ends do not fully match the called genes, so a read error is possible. The CDR3 DNA is TGTGCTAGCAGCTTGAAACCGGGACACCAAGAGACCCAGTACTTC. It encodes CASSLKPGHQETQYF. The chain couples TRBV7-7 to TRBJ2-5; either TRBD1 or TRBD2 may fit D (5 bases each). Germline V gene lookup returns CDR1 SSHAT and CDR2 FNYEAQ (reference sequence). The CDR3 length is 15 residues.

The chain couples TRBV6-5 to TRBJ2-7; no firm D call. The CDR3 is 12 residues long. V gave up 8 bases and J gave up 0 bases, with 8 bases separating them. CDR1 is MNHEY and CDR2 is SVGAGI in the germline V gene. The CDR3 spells CASGQASYEQYF. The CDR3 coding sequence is TGTGCCAGCGGGCAGGCCTCCTACGAGCAGTACTTC.

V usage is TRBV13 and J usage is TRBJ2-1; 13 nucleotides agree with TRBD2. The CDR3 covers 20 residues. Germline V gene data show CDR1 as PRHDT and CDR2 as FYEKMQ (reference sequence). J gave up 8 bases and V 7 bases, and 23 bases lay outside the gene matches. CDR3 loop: CASIPGGVTSGRMMRDEQFF. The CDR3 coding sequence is TGTGCCAGCATCCCAGGGGGGGTGACTAGCGGGAGGATGATGAGGGATGAGCAGTTCTTC.

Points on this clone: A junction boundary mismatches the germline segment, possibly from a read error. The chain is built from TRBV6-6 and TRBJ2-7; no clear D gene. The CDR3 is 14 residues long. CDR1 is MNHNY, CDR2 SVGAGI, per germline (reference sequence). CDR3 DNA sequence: TGTGCCAGCAGTTATAGCCGGGCCTCCGACGAGCAGTACTTC. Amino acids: CASSYSRASDEQYF.

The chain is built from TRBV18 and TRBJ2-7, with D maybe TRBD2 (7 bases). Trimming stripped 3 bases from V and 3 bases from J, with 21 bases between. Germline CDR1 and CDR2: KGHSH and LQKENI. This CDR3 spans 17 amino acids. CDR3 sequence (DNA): TGTGCCAGCTCACCTACTTTGTGGGGGGGCTTTCTCTACGAGCAGTACTTC. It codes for CASSPTLWGGFLYEQYF.

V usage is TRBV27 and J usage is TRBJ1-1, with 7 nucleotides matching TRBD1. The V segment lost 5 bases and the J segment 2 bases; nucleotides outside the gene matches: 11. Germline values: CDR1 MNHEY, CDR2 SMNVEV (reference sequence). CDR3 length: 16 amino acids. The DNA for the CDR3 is TGTGCCAGCAGTCCCCGACAGGGCGAGTTTAACACTGAAGCTTTCTTT. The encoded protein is CASSPRQGEFNTEAFF.

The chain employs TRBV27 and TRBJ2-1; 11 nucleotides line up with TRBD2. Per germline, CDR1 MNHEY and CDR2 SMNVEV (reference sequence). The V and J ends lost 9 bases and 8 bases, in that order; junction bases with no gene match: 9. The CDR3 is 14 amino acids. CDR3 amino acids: CASHSSGGAYEQFF. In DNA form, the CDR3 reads TGTGCCAGTCACAGTAGCGGGGGGGCCTATGAGCAGTTCTTC.

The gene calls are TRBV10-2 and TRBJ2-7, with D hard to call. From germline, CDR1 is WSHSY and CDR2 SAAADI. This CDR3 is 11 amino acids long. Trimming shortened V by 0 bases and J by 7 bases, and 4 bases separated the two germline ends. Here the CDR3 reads CASSESIEQYF. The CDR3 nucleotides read TGCGCCAGCAGTGAGTCCATAGAGCAGTACTTC.

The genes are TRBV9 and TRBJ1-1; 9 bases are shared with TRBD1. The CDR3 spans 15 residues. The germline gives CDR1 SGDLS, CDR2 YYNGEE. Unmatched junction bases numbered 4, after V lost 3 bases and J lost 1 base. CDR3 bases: TGTGCCAGCAGCGCGGAACAGGGGGCGAACACTGAAGCTTTCTTT. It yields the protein CASSAEQGANTEAFF.

CDR3 region: CSVGLVGVVDEQYF. CDR3 DNA: TGCAGCGTTGGGTTGGTGGGGGTTGTAGACGAGCAGTACTTC. This chain uses TRBV29-1 with TRBJ2-7; D tentatively reads TRBD1 or TRBD2 (5 bases each). The V end lost 4 bases, the J end lost 5 bases, and 18 bases lay between the germline ends. This CDR3 is built from 14 residues. CDR1 is SQVTM, CDR2 ANQGSEA, per germline.

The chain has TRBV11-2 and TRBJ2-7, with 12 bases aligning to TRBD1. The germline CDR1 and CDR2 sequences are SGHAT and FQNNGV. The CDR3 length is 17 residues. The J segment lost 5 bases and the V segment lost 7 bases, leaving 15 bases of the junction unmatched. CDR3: CASTIDQPGQGAHEQYF. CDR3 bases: TGTGCCAGCACCATTGATCAACCGGGACAGGGGGCTCACGAGCAGTACTTC.

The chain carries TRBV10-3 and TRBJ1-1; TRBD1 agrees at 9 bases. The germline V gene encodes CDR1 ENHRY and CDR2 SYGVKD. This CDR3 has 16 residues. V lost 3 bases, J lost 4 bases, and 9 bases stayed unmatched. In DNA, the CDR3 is TGTGCCATCAGTGAAACGGGTAGACAGGGGGGCACTGAAGCTTTCTTT. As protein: CAISETGRQGGTEAFF.

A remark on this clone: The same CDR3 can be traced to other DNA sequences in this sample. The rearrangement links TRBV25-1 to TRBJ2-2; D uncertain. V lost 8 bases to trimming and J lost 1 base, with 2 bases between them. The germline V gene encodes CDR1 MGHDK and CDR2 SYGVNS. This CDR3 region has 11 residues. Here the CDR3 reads CASRNTGELFF. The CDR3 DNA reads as TGTGCCAGCCGGAACACCGGGGAGCTGTTTTTT.

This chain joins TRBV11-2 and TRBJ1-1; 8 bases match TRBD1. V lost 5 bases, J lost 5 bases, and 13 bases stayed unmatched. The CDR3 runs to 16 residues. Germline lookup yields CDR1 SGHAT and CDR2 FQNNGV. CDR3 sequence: CASSPGFGQGRTEAFF. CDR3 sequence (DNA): TGTGCCAGCAGCCCAGGGTTTGGACAGGGTAGGACTGAAGCTTTCTTT.

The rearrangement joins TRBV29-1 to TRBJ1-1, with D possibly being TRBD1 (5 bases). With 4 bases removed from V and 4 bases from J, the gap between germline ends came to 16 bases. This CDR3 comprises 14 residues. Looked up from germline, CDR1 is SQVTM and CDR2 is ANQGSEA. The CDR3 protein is CSVGGGERRTEAFF. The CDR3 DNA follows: TGCAGCGTTGGGGGAGGGGAGCGTCGCACTGAAGCTTTCTTT.

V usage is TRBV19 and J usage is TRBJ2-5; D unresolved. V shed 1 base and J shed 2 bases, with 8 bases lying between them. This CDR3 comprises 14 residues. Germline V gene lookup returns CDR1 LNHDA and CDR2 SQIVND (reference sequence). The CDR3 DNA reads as TGTGCCAGTAGTATAGGACTTATACAAGAGACCCAGTACTTC. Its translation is CASSIGLIQETQYF.

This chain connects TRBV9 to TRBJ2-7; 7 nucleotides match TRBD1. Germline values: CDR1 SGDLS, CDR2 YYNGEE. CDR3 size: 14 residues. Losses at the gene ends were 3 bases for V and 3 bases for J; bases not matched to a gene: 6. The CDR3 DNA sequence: TGTGCCAGCAGCGGTGGGGACAGTTACTACGAGCAGTACTTC. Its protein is CASSGGDSYYEQYF.

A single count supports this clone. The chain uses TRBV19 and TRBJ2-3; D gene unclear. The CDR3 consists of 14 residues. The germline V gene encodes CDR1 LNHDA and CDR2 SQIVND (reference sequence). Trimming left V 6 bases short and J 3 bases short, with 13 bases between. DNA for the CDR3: TGTGCCAGTAGCCCGATTCATGGAACAGATACGCAGTATTTT. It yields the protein CASSPIHGTDTQYF.